Each of the 4 T cell receptor beta chains below was sequenced from the same sample in a study of cytomegalovirus exposure and HLA in healthy donors. The study ran its PCR with 60 Vbeta and 13 Jbeta primers. Clones were read by immunoSEQ multiplex PCR, and TCRdb kept only the in-frame ones, dropping some. The table lists 110,000 to 150,000 clones, more than 60% of them singletons. Sequencing was done on a sample of PBMCs. These receptor sequences come from a female donor in good health and CMV-seronegative.

J is TRBJ2-5 and V is TRBV5-1; 10 nucleotides line up with TRBD1. CDR3 length equals 16 residues. The V segment lost 6 bases and the J segment 1 base; nucleotides outside the gene matches: 9. Germline V gene sequence: CDR1 SGHRS, CDR2 YFSETQ. The CDR3 nucleotides are TGCGCCAGCACGACAGGGGGCGGCCCGTTCCAAGAGACCCAGTACTTC. Translation: CASTTGGGPFQETQYF.

The table lists this clone with a count of one. CDR3 amino acids: CASSLTGASGNTIYF. Written as DNA, the CDR3 is TGTGCCAGCTCACTTACAGGGGCCTCTGGAAACACCATATATTTT. V is TRBV18 and J is TRBJ1-3; 7 bases agree with TRBD1. After removal of 4 bases from V and 0 bases from J, the junction contained 3 bases not matched to a gene. CDR1 is KGHSH, CDR2 LQKENI, per germline. The CDR3 loop spans 15 amino acids. Full variable domain (rest looked up from reference TRBV18 and TRBJ1-3): NAGVMQNPRHLVRRRGQEARLRCSPMKGHSHVYWYRQLPEEGLKFMVYLQKENIIDESGMPKERFSAEFPKEGPSILRIQQVVRGDSAAYFCASSLTGASGNTIYFGEGSWLTVV.

The V gene is TRBV9, the J gene TRBJ2-5; D is perhaps TRBD2 (5 bases). The CDR3 covers 16 residues. The germline gives CDR1 SGDLS, CDR2 YYNGEE. Trimming removed 4 bases at V and 5 bases at J, with 21 bases between. DNA of the CDR3: TGTGCCAGCAGCCTTAAAGCCGAGGGTGGATCCGAGACCCAGTACTTC. It yields the protein CASSLKAEGGSETQYF.

V usage is TRBV5-1 and J usage is TRBJ1-3; TRBD1 matches 7 bases. Trimming removed 3 bases from V and 0 bases from J; junction bases left unmatched: 6. CDR3 length: 16 residues. Germline CDR1 is SGHRS and CDR2 is YFSETQ. CDR3 protein: CASSSSTGNSGNTIYF. The CDR3 DNA sequence: TGCGCCAGCAGCTCCTCGACAGGGAACTCTGGAAACACCATATATTTT.